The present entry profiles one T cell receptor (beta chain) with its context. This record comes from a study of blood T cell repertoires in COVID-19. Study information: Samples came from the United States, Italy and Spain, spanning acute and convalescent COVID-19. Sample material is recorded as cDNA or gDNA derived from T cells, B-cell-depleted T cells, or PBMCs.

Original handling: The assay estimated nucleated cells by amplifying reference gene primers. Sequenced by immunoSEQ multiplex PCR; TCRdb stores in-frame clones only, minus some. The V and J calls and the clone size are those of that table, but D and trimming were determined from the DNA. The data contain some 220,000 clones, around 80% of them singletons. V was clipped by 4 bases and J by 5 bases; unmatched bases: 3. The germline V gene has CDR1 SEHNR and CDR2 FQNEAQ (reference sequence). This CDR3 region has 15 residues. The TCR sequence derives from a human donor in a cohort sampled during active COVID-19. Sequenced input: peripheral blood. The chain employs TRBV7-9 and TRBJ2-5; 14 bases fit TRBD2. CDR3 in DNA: TGTGCCAGCAGCTGGACTAGCGGGAGGCGGGAGACCCAGTACTTC. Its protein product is CASSWTSGRRETQYF.